Listed below are T cell receptor beta chains from one sample, sequenced in a study of T cell clonotyping in hematopoietic cell transplantation. Assay used: immunoSEQ multiplex PCR; TCRdb lists only in-frame clones, some missing. The sample includes more than 65,000 clones, 85% to 95% of them seen just once. The sequencing sample was made of peripheral blood mononuclear cells. The receptors were sampled from a man over 45 in good health. Some clones in this sample may be carry-over from other donors' samples. The CDR3 runs from the conserved cysteine through the conserved F or W. A D gene is named only where the DNA matches it firmly. Only some rows state a clone size, as once, few, many or a class for expanded clones.

clone_size: NA; d_call: NA; j_call: TRBJ1-5; v_call: TRBV25-1; cdr3_nt: TGTGCCAGCCTCGGACAGCCAGGTCAGCCCCAGCATTTT; cdr3_aa: CASLGQPGQPQHF
clone_size: NA; d_call: NA; j_call: TRBJ2-3; v_call: TRBV6-5; cdr3_nt: TGTGCCAGTGCGCCGGGGCGCACAGATACGCAGTATTTT; cdr3_aa: CASAPGRTDTQYF
clone_size: NA; d_call: NA; j_call: TRBJ2-7; v_call: TRBV28; cdr3_nt: TGTGCCAGCAGAGGGGTATTCAGGGGCTCCTACGAGCAGTACTTC; cdr3_aa: CASRGVFRGSYEQYF
clone_size: once; d_call: NA; j_call: TRBJ1-4; v_call: TRBV5-6; cdr3_nt: TGTGCCAGCAGCTGGACATCGAATGAAAAACTGTTTTTT; cdr3_aa: CASSWTSNEKLFF
clone_size: NA; d_call: NA; j_call: TRBJ1-1; v_call: TRBV5-1; cdr3_nt: TGCGCCAGCAGCTTGGCACTGACCACTGAAGCTTTCTTT; cdr3_aa: CASSLALTTEAFF
clone_size: NA; d_call: TRBD1; j_call: TRBJ2-3; v_call: TRBV6-1; cdr3_nt: TGTGCCAGTGGGACAGACCTCTTTGCGCAGTATTTT; cdr3_aa: CASGTDLFAQYF
clone_size: NA; d_call: NA; j_call: TRBJ1-2; v_call: TRBV29-1; cdr3_nt: TGCAGCGTTAGTCGGGATGGCTACACCTTC; cdr3_aa: CSVSRDGYTF
clone_size: once; d_call: TRBD1; j_call: TRBJ2-5; v_call: TRBV5-1; cdr3_nt: TGCGCCAGCAGCTTGGCTGGACAGGGAACGGAGACCCAGTACTTC; cdr3_aa: CASSLAGQGTETQYF
clone_size: NA; d_call: NA; j_call: TRBJ2-1; v_call: TRBV2; cdr3_nt: TGTGCCAGCAGTAGTAGCGAGTTCAGTGAGCAGTTCTTC; cdr3_aa: CASSSSEFSEQFF
clone_size: NA; d_call: NA; j_call: TRBJ2-1; v_call: TRBV9; cdr3_nt: TGTGCCAGCAGCCCCGGGGACTTGAGCTCCTACAATGAGCAGTTCTTC; cdr3_aa: CASSPGDLSSYNEQFF
clone_size: NA; d_call: NA; j_call: TRBJ2-5; v_call: TRBV28; cdr3_nt: TGTGCCAGCAGTTTAGGATTCGTAGGACAACCTTCTGGGGAGACCCAGTACTTC; cdr3_aa: CASSLGFVGQPSGETQYF
clone_size: few; d_call: TRBD1; j_call: TRBJ1-3; v_call: TRBV7-3; cdr3_nt: TGTGCCAGCAGCTTAATGGGGACAGATGGAAACACCATATATTTT; cdr3_aa: CASSLMGTDGNTIYF
clone_size: NA; d_call: NA; j_call: TRBJ1-2; v_call: TRBV7-2; cdr3_nt: TGTGCCAGTTTTGGACTCCCCGCTAAACAGGGCCAAGACTATGGCTACACCTTC; cdr3_aa: CASFGLPAKQGQDYGYTF
clone_size: NA; d_call: TRBD1; j_call: TRBJ1-2; v_call: TRBV5-1; cdr3_nt: TGCGCCAGCAGCCCGGACAGGGGGAAAGCCTATGGCTACACCTTC; cdr3_aa: CASSPDRGKAYGYTF
clone_size: NA; d_call: NA; j_call: TRBJ1-2; v_call: TRBV4-2; cdr3_nt: TGTGCCAGCAGCCAAGCGGGAGCTTTTAACTATGGCTACACCTTC; cdr3_aa: CASSQAGAFNYGYTF
clone_size: once; d_call: NA; j_call: TRBJ1-1; v_call: TRBV5-4; cdr3_nt: TGTGCCACCTCATCCTATGAGCCCACTGAAGCTTTCTTT; cdr3_aa: CATSSYEPTEAFF
clone_size: NA; d_call: NA; j_call: TRBJ2-7; v_call: TRBV11-1; cdr3_nt: TGTGCCAGCAGCCGAAAACAGGGCCCGATCGACGAGCAGTACTTC; cdr3_aa: CASSRKQGPIDEQYF
clone_size: NA; d_call: NA; j_call: TRBJ2-2; v_call: TRBV29-1; cdr3_nt: TGCAGCGTCGAAGACCCCAGGACCGGGGAGCTGTTTTTT; cdr3_aa: CSVEDPRTGELFF
clone_size: NA; d_call: NA; j_call: TRBJ1-3; v_call: TRBV29-1; cdr3_nt: TGCAGCGTTGAAGGGGACATCACTGGAAACACCATATATTTT; cdr3_aa: CSVEGDITGNTIYF
clone_size: NA; d_call: NA; j_call: TRBJ2-7; v_call: TRBV30; cdr3_nt: TGTGCCTGGAGTCAGGGGTCTTACGAGCAGTACTTC; cdr3_aa: CAWSQGSYEQYF
clone_size: NA; d_call: NA; j_call: TRBJ2-7; v_call: TRBV25-1; cdr3_nt: TGTGCCAGCAGTGAATTTAGACAATCAGAGCAGTACTTC; cdr3_aa: CASSEFRQSEQYF
clone_size: NA; d_call: NA; j_call: TRBJ1-4; v_call: TRBV5-6; cdr3_nt: TGTGCCAGCAGCTTGGGATCGGGACATTCTTCAACTAATGAAAAACTGTTTTTT; cdr3_aa: CASSLGSGHSSTNEKLFF
clone_size: NA; d_call: NA; j_call: TRBJ1-4; v_call: TRBV28; cdr3_nt: TGTGCCAGCAGTTTAGATTCGGGGGTCGGAAAACTGTTTTTT; cdr3_aa: CASSLDSGVGKLFF
clone_size: NA; d_call: NA; j_call: TRBJ1-1; v_call: TRBV25-1; cdr3_nt: TGTGCCAGCAGTGATTATACTAACAATGGGGCTTTCTTT; cdr3_aa: CASSDYTNNGAFF
clone_size: NA; d_call: TRBD2; j_call: TRBJ2-5; v_call: TRBV7-9; cdr3_nt: TGTGCCAGCAGCTTAGGGACTAGCGGGGGCTGTTACTTC; cdr3_aa: CASSLGTSGGCYF
clone_size: NA; d_call: NA; j_call: TRBJ2-5; v_call: TRBV2; cdr3_nt: TGTGCCAGCAGCGCCTTAGGTAGGGGCGGGGAGACCCAGTACTTC; cdr3_aa: CASSALGRGGETQYF
clone_size: NA; d_call: TRBD1; j_call: TRBJ2-7; v_call: TRBV6-5; cdr3_nt: TGTGCCAGCAGTTTACAGGGGGCCTACGAGCAGTACTTC; cdr3_aa: CASSLQGAYEQYF
clone_size: NA; d_call: NA; j_call: TRBJ1-2; v_call: TRBV2; cdr3_nt: TGTGCCAGCAGTGAATCGGTTAACTATGGCTACACCTTC; cdr3_aa: CASSESVNYGYTF
clone_size: NA; d_call: TRBD1; j_call: TRBJ1-1; v_call: TRBV6-5; cdr3_nt: TGTGCCAGCAGTGGACAGGGTTTGGGCACTGAAGCTTTCTTT; cdr3_aa: CASSGQGLGTEAFF
clone_size: NA; d_call: NA; j_call: TRBJ1-4; v_call: TRBV6-1; cdr3_nt: TGTGCCAGCAGCCTCGGGACCGCTGAGGAAAAACTGTTTTTT; cdr3_aa: CASSLGTAEEKLFF
clone_size: NA; d_call: TRBD2; j_call: TRBJ2-7; v_call: TRBV2; cdr3_nt: TGTGCCAGCAGCCCACGGACTAGCGGGGGGGAGCAGTACTTC; cdr3_aa: CASSPRTSGGEQYF
clone_size: NA; d_call: TRBD1; j_call: TRBJ1-6; v_call: TRBV6-1; cdr3_nt: TGTGCCAGCAGTGTTTTGACAGGGCAGGTCTATAATTCACCCCTCCACTTT; cdr3_aa: CASSVLTGQVYNSPLHF
clone_size: NA; d_call: TRBD1; j_call: TRBJ1-5; v_call: TRBV7-2; cdr3_nt: TGTGCCAGCAGCTTATCGGGCAGGGGGGCTAATCAGCCCCAGCATTTT; cdr3_aa: CASSLSGRGANQPQHF
clone_size: NA; d_call: NA; j_call: TRBJ2-7; v_call: TRBV28; cdr3_nt: TGTGCCAGCAGCTCCCCGGCAGGGTCATCCGAGCAGTACTTC; cdr3_aa: CASSSPAGSSEQYF
clone_size: NA; d_call: NA; j_call: TRBJ2-1; v_call: TRBV2; cdr3_nt: TGTGCCAGCAAGGAAGGAGTACTCTACAATGAGCAGTTCTTC; cdr3_aa: CASKEGVLYNEQFF
clone_size: NA; d_call: TRBD1; j_call: TRBJ1-6; v_call: TRBV25-1; cdr3_nt: TGTGCCAGTGGTGGACAGGGAGGATTTTCACCCCTCCACTTT; cdr3_aa: CASGGQGGFSPLHF
clone_size: NA; d_call: NA; j_call: TRBJ2-1; v_call: TRBV7-9; cdr3_nt: TGTGCCAGCAGCTTTTCGGATGAGCAGTTCTTC; cdr3_aa: CASSFSDEQFF
clone_size: NA; d_call: NA; j_call: TRBJ1-3; v_call: TRBV10-3; cdr3_nt: TGTGCCATCAGTGACAGAGGAAACACCATATATTTT; cdr3_aa: CAISDRGNTIYF
clone_size: NA; d_call: TRBD1; j_call: TRBJ1-2; v_call: TRBV19; cdr3_nt: TGTGCCAGTAGCCGACAGGGAAATGGCTACACCTTC; cdr3_aa: CASSRQGNGYTF
clone_size: NA; d_call: NA; j_call: TRBJ1-6; v_call: TRBV4-2; cdr3_nt: TGTGCCAGCAGCCTAAAGTCGGGGGACGACCCCTATAATTCACCCCTCCACTTT; cdr3_aa: CASSLKSGDDPYNSPLHF
clone_size: NA; d_call: NA; j_call: TRBJ2-4; v_call: TRBV10-3; cdr3_nt: TGTGCCATCTCTCCCAGTCTAGCCAAAAACATTCAGTACTTC; cdr3_aa: CAISPSLAKNIQYF
clone_size: NA; d_call: NA; j_call: TRBJ1-5; v_call: TRBV9; cdr3_nt: TGTGCCAGCAGCGTATGGGGGGGGGATCAGCCCCAGCATTTT; cdr3_aa: CASSVWGGDQPQHF
clone_size: once; d_call: NA; j_call: TRBJ1-3; v_call: TRBV6-5; cdr3_nt: TGTGCCAGCTGGACCGGGGACCCCTCCGGAAACACCATATATTTT; cdr3_aa: CASWTGDPSGNTIYF